The 20 T cell receptor beta chains below come from one sample, sequenced in a study of early T cells in non-severe SARS-CoV-2 infection. A single record per CDR3 protein comes from TCRdb applying MiXCR to the 5' RACE reads. The repertoire has tens of thousands of distinct CDR3 sequences, more than 4.5% of them found once; the top ten carry approximately 5.6%. The specimen was whole blood, collected at baseline. These receptors were collected from an adult who was a healthcare worker with PCR-confirmed SARS-CoV-2 infection or an uninfected control (not recorded which).

A word on this clonotype: This sequence may be a read error, since a much larger clone differs from it by one base. This sequence joins TRBV2 and TRBJ2-5; the D gene is possibly TRBD1 (7 bases). V dropped 6 bases and J dropped 9 bases, with 23 bases sitting between them. This CDR3 is 15 amino acids long. The germline V gene has CDR1 SNHLY and CDR2 FYNNEI. CDR3 sequence reads: CASSAWGDRAQAQYF. In DNA form, the CDR3 reads TGTGCCAGCAGCGCGTGGGGGGACAGAGCACAGGCCCAGTACTTC. Full variable domain (missing parts from reference TRBV2 and TRBJ2-5): EPEVTQTPSHQVTQMGQEVILRCVPISNHLYFYWYRQILGQKVEFLVSFYNNEISEKSEIFDDQFSVERPDGSNFTLKIRSTKLEDSAMYFCASSAWGDRAQAQYFGPGTRLLVL.

This clonotype was seen many times. V gene TRBV18 combines with J gene TRBJ2-1, with D possibly being TRBD2 (6 bases). Germline CDR1 is KGHSH and CDR2 is LQKENI. The CDR3 is 16 amino acids. V was trimmed by 3 bases and J by 0 bases, leaving 12 bases between them. The CDR3, as DNA: TGTGCCAGCTCACCGGAGGGACGGCGCTCCTACAATGAGCAGTTCTTC. It encodes CASSPEGRRSYNEQFF.

This clonotype has more than one count but fewer than ten. The J gene is TRBJ1-1, the V gene TRBV9, with 8 bases matching TRBD1. V was clipped by 0 bases and J by 5 bases; unmatched bases: 3. Germline V gene sequence: CDR1 SGDLS, CDR2 YYNGEE. The CDR3 extends over 14 amino acids. CDR3 nucleotide sequence: TGTGCCAGCAGCGTAGGGACAGGGCGGACTGAAGCTTTCTTT. Its translation: CASSVGTGRTEAFF.

This clonotype was observed many times. The chain joins TRBV6-1 to TRBJ1-1; weak D call: TRBD1 (5 bases). Trimming took off 2 bases at V and 5 bases at J, with 15 bases between the two ends. CDR1 is MNHNS, CDR2 SASEGT, per germline. This CDR3 contains 15 residues. CDR3 region: CASSELSMWGTEAFF. In nucleotides, the CDR3 is TGTGCCAGCAGTGAATTAAGTATGTGGGGGACTGAAGCTTTCTTT.

This clonotype was observed many times. The rearrangement joins TRBV27 to TRBJ2-4; 8 bases map to TRBD1. The CDR3 runs 15 residues. Trimming took 5 bases from V and 2 from J; bases not matched to a gene: 5. Germline CDR1 and CDR2: MNHEY and SMNVEV (reference sequence). The CDR3 DNA sequence: TGTGCCAGCAGTCTACAGGGGGGATCCAAAAACATTCAGTACTTC. It encodes CASSLQGGSKNIQYF.

This clonotype was picked up a small number of times. The V and J genes are TRBV6-5 and TRBJ1-5, with a possible D match to TRBD1 (6 bases). The CDR3 runs 16 residues. Trimming pared 6 bases from V and 1 base from J, leaving 16 bases between. The germline gives CDR1 MNHEY, CDR2 SVGAGI. CDR3 protein: CASSSATGSSNQPQHF. The CDR3 DNA follows: TGTGCCAGCAGCTCCGCTACAGGGTCAAGCAATCAGCCCCAGCATTTT.

By share, this clonotype ranks as medium-sized. The rearrangement uses TRBV28 and TRBJ2-7; perhaps TRBD1 as D (6 bases). Looked up from germline, CDR1 is MDHEN and CDR2 is SYDVKM. The CDR3 totals 13 residues. The V end lost 4 bases, the J end lost 0 bases, and 7 bases lay between the germline ends. The CDR3 DNA reads as TGTGCCAGCAGTTCGGGACACTCCTACGAGCAGTACTTC. Translation: CASSSGHSYEQYF.

This clonotype has ten or more counts. V is TRBV28 and J is TRBJ1-4; 9 bases map to TRBD1. CDR3 size: 15 residues. Germline V gene lookup returns CDR1 MDHEN and CDR2 SYDVKM. V lost 2 bases, J lost 3 bases, and 1 base stayed unmatched. The CDR3 sequence is CASSLGDRANEKLFF. CDR3 nucleotides: TGTGCCAGCAGTTTAGGGGACAGGGCTAATGAAAAACTGTTTTTT.

In this sample, this clonotype turned up many times. The chain combines TRBV20-1 with TRBJ2-7; 10 bases match TRBD1. This CDR3 comprises 14 residues. Germline-derived CDR1 and CDR2 are DFQATT and SNEGSKA (reference sequence). With 1 base clipped from V and 2 bases from J, the junction kept 2 bases outside the gene matches. CDR3 in DNA: TGCAGTGCTAGAGGCGACAGGGGGCCCTACGAGCAGTACTTC. It codes for CSARGDRGPYEQYF.

This clonotype has ten or more counts. The chain has TRBV5-1 and TRBJ2-3; 10 bases map to TRBD2. This CDR3 comprises 14 residues. Trimming cost V 6 bases and J 6 bases; bases outside gene matches: 7. In germline, CDR1 is SGHRS, CDR2 YFSETQ. CDR3 DNA: TGCGCCAGCAAGAGCGGGAGGGCGGGTGATACGCAGTATTTT. This sequence encodes CASKSGRAGDTQYF.

This clonotype was observed a few times. The genes are TRBV9 and TRBJ2-2; D is unclear. V lost 5 bases and J lost 1, with 6 bases in between. Germline V gene sequence: CDR1 SGDLS, CDR2 YYNGEE. This CDR3 contains 13 residues. The CDR3 sequence: CASRTGNTGELFF. CDR3 in DNA: TGTGCCAGCAGGACTGGGAACACCGGGGAGCTGTTTTTT.

This clonotype was seen repeatedly, ten times or more. The chain is built from TRBV6-5 and TRBJ1-2; unclear D gene. The V gene lost 6 bases and the J gene lost 6 bases, with 14 bases spanning the gap. This CDR3 comprises 13 residues. Germline V lookup: CDR1 MNHEY, CDR2 SVGAGI. The CDR3: CASSQRGWDGYTF. DNA of the CDR3: TGTGCCAGCAGCCAGCGTGGGTGGGATGGCTACACCTTC.

The CDR3 DNA reads TGTGCCAGCAGCCCTACAGTGTACACTGAAGCTTTCTTT. It codes for CASSPTVYTEAFF. The J gene is TRBJ1-1, the V gene TRBV12-3 or TRBV12-4, with D unclear. The CDR3 covers 13 residues. The V end was cut by 6 bases, the J end by 3 bases, with 11 bases between.

V is TRBV6-6 and J is TRBJ1-1, with 7 nucleotides matching TRBD1. The CDR3 is made up of 14 amino acids. Germline-derived CDR1 and CDR2 are MNHNY and SVGAGI (reference sequence). V was clipped by 4 bases and J by 6 bases; unmatched bases: 8. CDR3 protein: CASSSDRAHAEAFF. The CDR3 region has the DNA TGTGCCAGCAGTTCCGACAGGGCCCACGCTGAAGCTTTCTTT.

This clonotype has at least ten counts. This chain uses TRBV11-2 with TRBJ1-4; no definite D call. This CDR3 is 12 amino acids long. The V gene's germline CDR1 is SGHAT and CDR2 FQNNGV. Deletions cut 4 bases from V and 8 bases from J, with 8 bases between. This CDR3 reads CASSSSGEKLFF. In nucleotides, the CDR3 is TGTGCCAGCAGCTCCTCGGGGGAAAAACTGTTTTTT.

This clonotype was detected many times. The chain recombines TRBV19 with TRBJ1-2; D is perhaps TRBD1 (5 bases). This CDR3 comprises 16 residues. Germline V gene lookup returns CDR1 LNHDA and CDR2 SQIVND (reference sequence). Trimming removed 6 bases at V and 0 bases at J, with 17 bases between. For the CDR3, the DNA is TGTGCCAGTAGCCTCTCCCGGACATACCCTAACTATGGCTACACCTTC. Protein product: CASSLSRTYPNYGYTF. Looking up the rest from reference TRBV19 and TRBJ1-2 gives the full variable domain: DGGITQSPKYLFRKEGQNVTLSCEQNLNHDAMYWYRQDPGQGLRLIYYSQIVNDFQKGDIAEGYSVSREKKESFPLTVTSAQKNPTAFYLCASSLSRTYPNYGYTFGSGTRLTVV.

In its sample, this clonotype was seen many times. This sequence joins TRBV20-1 and TRBJ2-2, with 10 bases matching TRBD1. CDR3 size: 16 residues. Germline CDR1 DFQATT, CDR2 SNEGSKA (reference sequence). Losses at the gene ends were 0 bases for V and 3 bases for J; bases not matched to a gene: 4. As DNA, the CDR3 is TGCAGTGCTAGAGACCCCGGGACAGGGGACACCGGGGAGCTGTTTTTT. Translation: CSARDPGTGDTGELFF.

V usage is TRBV10-2 and J usage is TRBJ2-1; TRBD2 matches 8 bases. Losses at the gene ends were 4 bases for V and 9 bases for J; bases not matched to a gene: 8. The CDR3 runs to 14 residues. CDR1 WSHSY and CDR2 SAAADI come from the germline V gene. The CDR3 DNA sequence: TGCGCCAGCAGTGGTAGCGGGGCTTGGGGTGAGCAGTTCTTC. This codes for CASSGSGAWGEQFF.

This clonotype was seen only a few times. The rearrangement links TRBV4-1 to TRBJ1-3; TRBD1 matches 8 bases. Per germline, CDR1 MGHRA and CDR2 YSYEKL. CDR3 length: 16 amino acids. The trim removed 5 bases at V and 2 bases at J, leaving 8 bases unmatched. DNA of the CDR3: TGCGCCAGCAGCACCCCGCTACAGGGGGCTGGAAACACCATATATTTT. It yields the protein CASSTPLQGAGNTIYF.

This clonotype was recorded many times. CDR3 nucleotide sequence: TGTGCCAGCAGTGATGATAACTCTGGGGCCAACGTCCTGACTTTC. It yields the protein CASSDDNSGANVLTF. This sequence joins TRBV12-3 or TRBV12-4 and TRBJ2-6, with unresolved D. V lost 5 bases to trimming and J lost 0 bases, with 8 bases between them. CDR3 length: 15 residues.